One sample yielded the 10 T cell receptor beta chains listed below, sequenced in a study of blood T cell repertoires in COVID-19 (dated by TCRdb to 2020 to 2021). The library was obtained by the immunoSEQ multiplex PCR assay. Imported from immuneACCESS, the table was reduced by TCRdb to in-frame sequences with V and J called. These copies leave out some clones; in studies compared against another copy, an unresolved V gene accounts for under half, and the cause of the remainder is not known. Across this sample there are some 130,000 clones, with more than 75% seen only once. Approximately 11% of the sample goes to the ten largest clones. Sequencing was performed on peripheral blood. These receptors all stem from a man in his 60s who had recovered from COVID-19.

Note on this clone: Distinct nucleotide sequences in the sample also encode this CDR3. The chain's CDR3 is CASSPGLSTDTQYF. CDR3 DNA: TGTGCCAGCTCACCAGGACTGAGCACAGATACGCAGTATTTT. The chain joins TRBV18 to TRBJ2-3, with D possibly matching TRBD2 (5 bases). Germline loops: CDR1 KGHSH, CDR2 LQKENI. V dropped 2 bases and J dropped 0 bases, with 6 bases sitting between them. This CDR3 has 14 residues.

The rearrangement uses TRBV6-2 or TRBV6-3 and TRBJ1-2; 7 positions agree with TRBD1. Germline V CDR1 and CDR2: MNHEY, SVGEGT. This CDR3 is 16 amino acids long. V lost 3 bases to trimming and J lost 3 bases; unmatched junction nucleotides: 10. DNA for the CDR3: TGTGCCAGCAGTTATAGACCGGGACAGAGAGACTATGGCTACACCTTC. Its protein is CASSYRPGQRDYGYTF.

This clone was seen a handful of times. The chain employs TRBV3-1 (or the pseudogene TRBV3-2) and TRBJ1-1; 9 bases agree with TRBD1. This CDR3 is built from 15 residues. Trimming at V came to 7 bases and at J to 1 base, leaving 7 bases not matched to a gene. Germline V gene data show CDR1 as LGHDT and CDR2 as YNNKEL (reference sequence). CDR3 sequence (DNA): TGTGCCAGCACCCCCGACAGGGGGAGGAACACTGAAGCTTTCTTT. This encodes CASTPDRGRNTEAFF.

This clone is a singleton in its sample. The V gene is TRBV27, the J gene TRBJ2-2; D may be TRBD2 (5 bases). V was clipped by 8 bases and J by 0 bases, with 10 bases between them. The CDR3 spans 14 residues. CDR1 is MNHEY, CDR2 SMNVEV, per germline (reference sequence). The CDR3 DNA is TGTGCCAGCGCCCGGGGAGCGAACACCGGGGAGCTGTTTTTT. Its translation: CASARGANTGELFF.

The rearrangement links TRBV15 to TRBJ2-5; 7 bases line up with TRBD2. Trimming removed 0 bases from V and 2 bases from J; junction bases left unmatched: 6. This CDR3 has 16 residues. The germline gives CDR1 LNHNV, CDR2 YYDKDF (reference sequence). CDR3 protein: CATSRDHGGGQETQYF. The CDR3 DNA reads TGTGCCACCAGCAGAGATCACGGCGGGGGTCAAGAGACCCAGTACTTC.

This clone has just one count. V usage is TRBV28 and J usage is TRBJ1-5; D is unresolved. Germline CDR1 MDHEN, CDR2 SYDVKM. Trimming stripped 4 bases from V and 0 bases from J, with 7 bases between. This CDR3 comprises 14 residues. The CDR3 reads CASSWQISNQPQHF. The CDR3 DNA is TGTGCCAGCAGTTGGCAGATTAGCAATCAGCCCCAGCATTTT.

V usage is TRBV7-2 and J usage is TRBJ2-7; 8 nucleotides line up with TRBD1. Looked up from germline, CDR1 is SGHTA and CDR2 is FQGNSA. J gave up 3 bases and V 5 bases, and 15 bases lay outside the gene matches. CDR3 size: 17 residues. CDR3 sequence (DNA): TGTGCCAGCAGCAAAGGGGTGGATCGGGACAGGATCTACGAGCAGTACTTC. This codes for CASSKGVDRDRIYEQYF.

The V call is TRBV6-2 or TRBV6-3, the J call TRBJ2-6; D is possibly TRBD2 (6 bases). Germline V gene data show CDR1 as MNHEY and CDR2 as SVGEGT. There are 16 residues in the CDR3. V was trimmed by 6 bases and J by 2 bases, leaving 14 bases between them. The chain's CDR3 is CASSRWAGTGANVLTF. As DNA, the CDR3 is TGTGCCAGCAGCCGCTGGGCGGGGACTGGGGCCAACGTCCTGACTTTC.

This clone was recorded only once. The chain has TRBV3-1 (or the pseudogene TRBV3-2) and TRBJ2-2; 8 bases map to TRBD1. The CDR3 covers 13 residues. V shed 6 bases, J shed 5 bases, and the junction held 2 bases outside the gene matches. From germline, CDR1 is LGHDT and CDR2 YNNKEL (reference sequence). The CDR3 reads CASRRTGTGELFF. The CDR3, as DNA: TGTGCCAGCAGGCGGACAGGGACCGGGGAGCTGTTTTTT.

The CDR3 loop is CATSGTGGADTQYF. The CDR3 DNA reads as TGTGCCACCAGTGGGACAGGGGGCGCAGATACGCAGTATTTT. The rearrangement uses TRBV24-1 and TRBJ2-3, with 11 bases lining up with TRBD1. Trimming removed 5 bases from V and 4 bases from J; junction bases left unmatched: 1. Germline-derived CDR1 and CDR2 are KGHDR and SFDVKD. The CDR3 consists of 14 residues.